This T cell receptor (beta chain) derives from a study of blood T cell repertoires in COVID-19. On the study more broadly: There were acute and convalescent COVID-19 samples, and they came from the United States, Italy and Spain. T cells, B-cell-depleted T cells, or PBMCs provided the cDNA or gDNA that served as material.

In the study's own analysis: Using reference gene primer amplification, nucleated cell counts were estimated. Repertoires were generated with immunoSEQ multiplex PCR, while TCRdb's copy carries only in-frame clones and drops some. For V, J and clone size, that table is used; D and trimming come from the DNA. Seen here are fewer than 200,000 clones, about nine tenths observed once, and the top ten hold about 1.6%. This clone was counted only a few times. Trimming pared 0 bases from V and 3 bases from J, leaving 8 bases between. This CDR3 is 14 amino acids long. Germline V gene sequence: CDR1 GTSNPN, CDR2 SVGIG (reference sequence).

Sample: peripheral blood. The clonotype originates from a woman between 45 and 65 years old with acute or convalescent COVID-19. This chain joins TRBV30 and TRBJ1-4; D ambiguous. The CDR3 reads CAWSVPGSNEKLFF. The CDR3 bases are TGTGCCTGGAGTGTACCAGGTTCTAATGAAAAACTGTTTTTT.